This entry lists 3 T cell receptor beta chains sequenced from one sample in a study of T cells in Graves' hyperthyroidism and ophthalmopathy. Authors of the study amplified TCR beta CDR3 regions from RNA transcripts. When the TCR CDR3 underwent first-round RT-PCR, the HTBI primer set was used. TCRdb reanalysed the multiplex PCR reads using MiXCR and keeps one entry per CDR3 protein. The sample holds roughly 130,000 distinct CDR3 sequences, approximately 20% seen once. Material for sequencing was blood. The receptors were gathered from a woman aged 45-65 years with Graves' hyperthyroidism that later progressed to Graves' ophthalmopathy.

This clonotype appeared many times. The J gene is TRBJ2-1, the V gene TRBV7-8, with D maybe TRBD2 (6 bases). The length of the CDR3 is 18 residues. Between the trimmed V and J ends, which lost 5 bases and 5 bases, there was a span of 25 bases. Germline loops: CDR1 SGHVS, CDR2 FQNEAQ. CDR3 coding DNA: TGTGCCAGCAGCCGAGATTCCAGGACTAAGCGGGCCCACAATGAGCAGTTCTTC. Its protein is CASSRDSRTKRAHNEQFF.

This clonotype appeared many times. The chain combines TRBV3-1 with TRBJ2-5; the D is unclear. The V end lost 4 bases, the J end lost 3 bases, and 12 bases lay between the germline ends. The CDR3 runs 14 residues. Germline-derived CDR1 and CDR2 are LGHDT and YNNKEL (reference sequence). CDR3 sequence (DNA): TGTGCCAGCAGCCTTCAGAGCCGGAAAGAGACCCAGTACTTC. Translated, it gives CASSLQSRKETQYF.

This clonotype was picked up many times. This chain uses TRBV7-9 with TRBJ2-1, with D perhaps matching TRBD2 (6 bases). Germline assignment: CDR1 SEHNR and CDR2 FQNEAQ (reference sequence). Between the trimmed V and J ends, which lost 5 bases and 6 bases, there was a span of 17 bases. The CDR3 has 15 residues. The CDR3 bases are TGTGCCAGCAGCCCCAGTGGGGGGTTAGGCAATGAGCAGTTCTTC. It translates to CASSPSGGLGNEQFF.